This T cell receptor (beta chain) is drawn from a study of early T cells in non-severe SARS-CoV-2 infection. Overall study context: The authors sequenced bulk RNA from unsorted whole blood, leaving chains unpaired.

CDR1 and CDR2 from the germline V gene are MNHNY and SVGAGI (reference sequence). Trimming cost V 7 bases and J 8 bases; bases outside gene matches: 6. This CDR3 spans 13 amino acids. As part of library construction, unique molecular identifiers were attached to individual cDNA molecules. MiXCR was run by TCRdb on the 5' RACE reads, yielding one entry per CDR3 protein. Among 25,000 to 30,000 distinct CDR3 sequences listed, approximately 5.4% were seen once. This clonotype has just a few counts. No antigen is known for it. Study results and limitations: VDJdb matches were skewed toward anti-spike CD8 T cell responses.

V gene TRBV6-6 combines with J gene TRBJ2-1, with 9 nucleotides matching TRBD2. The receptor was derived from an adult who was a healthcare worker with PCR-confirmed SARS-CoV-2 infection or an uninfected control (not recorded which). The sequencing input was whole blood. CDR3 in amino acids: CASIPREGHEQFF. The DNA for the CDR3 is TGTGCCAGCATCCCGCGGGAGGGACATGAGCAGTTCTTC.